Given below is one T cell receptor beta chain in context. Its cognate antigen is unknown. The PCR ran on 60 Vbeta and 13 Jbeta primers. TCRdb keeps only in-frame clones here, not all; method: immunoSEQ multiplex PCR. Of 150,000 or so clones in the sample, approximately 84% are singletons; the top ten hold roughly 3%. The source of the sample is a study of cytomegalovirus exposure and HLA in healthy donors. Overall study: About 180 million T cells yielded roughly 100 million unique TCR beta sequences, as an earlier analysis found. Study results and caveats: Most TCR beta V segments were productive about 87% or about 30% of the time in an earlier analysis.

Donors were ostensibly healthy at sampling, although undocumented immune exposures were probable. The germline gives CDR1 SGHDT, CDR2 YYEEEE. J gave up 3 bases and V 2 bases, and 3 bases lay outside the gene matches. The CDR3 sequence is 14 residues long. The sequence came from a woman aged 45-59 years in good health and CMV-seropositive. Sequenced material: PBMCs. The chain recombines TRBV5-6 with TRBJ2-7; 9 bases match TRBD1. CDR3 amino acids: CASSFDRGIYEQYF. The CDR3 region has the DNA TGTGCCAGCAGCTTTGACAGGGGGATCTACGAGCAGTACTTC.